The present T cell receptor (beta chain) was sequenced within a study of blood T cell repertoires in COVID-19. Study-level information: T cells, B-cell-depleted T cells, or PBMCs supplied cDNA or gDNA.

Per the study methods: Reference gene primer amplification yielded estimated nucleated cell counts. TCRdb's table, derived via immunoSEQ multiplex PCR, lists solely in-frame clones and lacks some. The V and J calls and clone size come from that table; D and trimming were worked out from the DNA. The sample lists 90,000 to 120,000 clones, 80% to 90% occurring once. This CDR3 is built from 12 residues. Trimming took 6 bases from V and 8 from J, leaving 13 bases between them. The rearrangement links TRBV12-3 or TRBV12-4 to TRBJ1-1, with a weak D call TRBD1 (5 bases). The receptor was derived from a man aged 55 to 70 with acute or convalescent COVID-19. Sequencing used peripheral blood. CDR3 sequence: CASSPDTSEAFF. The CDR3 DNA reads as TGTGCCAGCAGCCCGGACACTTCCGAAGCTTTCTTT.